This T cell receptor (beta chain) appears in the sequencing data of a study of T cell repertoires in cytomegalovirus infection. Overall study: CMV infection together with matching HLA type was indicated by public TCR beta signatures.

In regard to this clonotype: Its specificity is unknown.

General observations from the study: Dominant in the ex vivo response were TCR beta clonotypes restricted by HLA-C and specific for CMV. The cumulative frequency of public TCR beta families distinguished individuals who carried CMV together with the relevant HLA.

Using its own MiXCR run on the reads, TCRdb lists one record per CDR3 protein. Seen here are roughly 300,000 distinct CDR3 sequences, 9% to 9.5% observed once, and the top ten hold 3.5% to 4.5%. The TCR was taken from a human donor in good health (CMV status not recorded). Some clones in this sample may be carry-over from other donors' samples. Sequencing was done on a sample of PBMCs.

CDR3 sequence (DNA): TGTGCCAGCAGCCCCGGTACTCCGAACACTGAAGCTTTCTTT. It translates to CASSPGTPNTEAFF. This chain links TRBV7-3 with TRBJ1-1, with D unresolved. Trimming removed 5 bases at V and 1 base at J, with 11 bases between. CDR3 length: 14 residues. Germline CDR1 and CDR2: SGHTA and FQGTGA.